This entry concerns a single TCR beta chain. Its antigen is still unknown. Germline V CDR1 and CDR2: GTSNPN, SVGIG (reference sequence). The CDR3 has 16 residues. Trimming removed 2 bases at V and 4 bases at J, with 18 bases between. The sample belongs to a study of T cells in Graves' hyperthyroidism and ophthalmopathy. Turning to the study itself: Peripheral blood was drawn at first diagnosis, prior to all treatment.

Amplification of TCR beta CDR3 regions used RNA as the template. Primed by the HTBI set, a first-round RT-PCR was run on the TCR CDR3. TCRdb itself ran the multiplex PCR reads through MiXCR, one entry per CDR3 protein. The table lists some 550,000 distinct CDR3 sequences, around 20% of them singletons. Findings and limits, study-wide: Among thyroid clonotypes expanded above 0.001, most also appeared in blood. Model predictions of ophthalmopathy came a median roughly 6.4 months before onset.

V is TRBV30 and J is TRBJ2-4; D is tentatively TRBD1 or TRBD2 (5 bases each). The receptor's source is a man younger than 35 with Graves' hyperthyroidism. Input material: blood. The CDR3 bases are TGTGCCTGGAGTCCCCTTTGGCAGAGGGGTAAAAACATTCAGTACTTC. It is translated as CAWSPLWQRGKNIQYF.